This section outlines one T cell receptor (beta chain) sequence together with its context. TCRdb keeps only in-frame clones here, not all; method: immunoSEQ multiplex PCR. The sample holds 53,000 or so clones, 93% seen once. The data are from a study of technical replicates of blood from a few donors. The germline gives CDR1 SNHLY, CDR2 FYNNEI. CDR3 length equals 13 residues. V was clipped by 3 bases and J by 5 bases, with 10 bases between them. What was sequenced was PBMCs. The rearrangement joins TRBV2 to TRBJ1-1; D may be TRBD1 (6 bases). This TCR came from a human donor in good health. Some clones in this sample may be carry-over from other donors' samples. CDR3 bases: TGTGCCAGCAGTGACGGGGGGCGGACTGAAGCTTTCTTT. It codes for CASSDGGRTEAFF.